These 10 T cell receptor beta chains were sequenced from one sample in a study of OX40 agonist ivuxolimab in advanced cancers. Method: immunoSEQ multiplex PCR; TCRdb's copy keeps in-frame clones and lacks some. The repertoire has about 110,000 clones, approximately 90% of them found once; the top ten carry roughly 0.66%. The starting material was CD4+ or CD8+ T cells sorted from blood, obtained in a trial of the OX40 agonist ivuxolimab. These receptors originate from an adult with an advanced solid tumor such as melanoma, head and neck, liver or kidney cancer.

This chain connects TRBV5-1 to TRBJ2-1; no definite D call. CDR3 length: 13 amino acids. Germline assignment: CDR1 SGHRS and CDR2 YFSETQ. Trimming took off 8 bases at V and 10 bases at J, with 19 bases between the two ends. CDR3 loop: CASSSAPDGEQFF. CDR3 coding DNA: TGCGCCAGTTCTTCGGCTCCCGATGGGGAGCAGTTCTTC.

The J gene is TRBJ2-7, the V gene TRBV19; possible D gene TRBD1, 5 bases. This CDR3 region has 16 residues. Deletions cut 5 bases from V and 2 bases from J, with 19 bases between. CDR1 LNHDA and CDR2 SQIVND come from the germline V gene (reference sequence). CDR3 loop: CASSALLGLPPYEQYF. Here the CDR3 DNA reads TGTGCCAGTAGTGCTCTACTGGGGCTACCCCCCTACGAGCAGTACTTC.

The rearrangement joins TRBV29-1 to TRBJ2-5; TRBD2 is a possible D gene (5 bases). The CDR3 contains 14 residues. The germline V gene encodes CDR1 SQVTM and CDR2 ANQGSEA. Trimming stripped 1 base from V and 2 bases from J, with 11 bases between. In nucleotides, the CDR3 is TGCAGCGTTGAAGTGGCAGGACTTCAAGAGACCCAGTACTTC. Its protein product is CSVEVAGLQETQYF.

There are a few counts of this clone. The V call is TRBV18, the J call TRBJ1-1; no definite D call. Germline loops: CDR1 KGHSH, CDR2 LQKENI. The CDR3 is made up of 14 amino acids. The V end was cut by 0 bases, the J end by 5 bases, with 10 bases between. The CDR3 loop reads CASSPPVTVTEAFF. The CDR3 DNA follows: TGTGCCAGCTCACCACCGGTCACTGTTACTGAAGCTTTCTTT.

The rearrangement links TRBV15 to TRBJ1-4; D might be TRBD1 (5 bases). The germline gives CDR1 LNHNV, CDR2 YYDKDF (reference sequence). The germline V and J ends were trimmed by 0 bases and 7 bases, with 9 bases remaining between them. CDR3 length: 14 residues. CDR3 loop: CATSRDRGGEKLFF. In DNA, the CDR3 is TGTGCCACCAGCAGAGATCGGGGGGGTGAAAAACTGTTTTTT.

The CDR3 DNA reads as TGTGCCATCAGTATAACCCCGGATAACATGAACACTGAAGCTTTCTTT. It encodes CAISITPDNMNTEAFF. The chain employs TRBV10-3 and TRBJ1-1; the D is unclear. Germline V gene data show CDR1 as ENHRY and CDR2 as SYGVKD. The germline V and J ends were trimmed by 5 bases and 0 bases, with 16 bases remaining between them. The CDR3 is 16 residues long.

The rearrangement joins TRBV11-2 to TRBJ2-1; the D is unclear. The CDR3 loop spans 15 amino acids. Trimming pared 0 bases from V and 9 bases from J, leaving 15 bases between. Germline V gives CDR1 SGHAT, CDR2 FQNNGV. The chain's CDR3 is CASSLDPYRSSEQFF. For the CDR3, the DNA is TGTGCCAGCAGCTTAGATCCCTACCGATCAAGTGAGCAGTTCTTC.

This chain uses TRBV27 with TRBJ2-7; 9 positions match TRBD2. Germline lookup yields CDR1 MNHEY and CDR2 SMNVEV (reference sequence). The CDR3 is made up of 16 amino acids. The J segment lost 2 bases and the V segment lost 3 bases, leaving 8 bases of the junction unmatched. Written as DNA, the CDR3 is TGTGCCAGCAGTTTGACACCACTAGCGGGTGCCTACGAGCAGTACTTC. This encodes CASSLTPLAGAYEQYF.

The DNA of the CDR3 is TGTGCCAGCAGCTCATACAGGGGACCTACCTACGAGCAGTACTTC. Amino acid sequence: CASSSYRGPTYEQYF. The chain has TRBV11-2 and TRBJ2-5, with TRBD1 identical over 7 bases. The J call may be wrong; the DNA end is better matched by TRBJ2-7. CDR1 is SGHAT and CDR2 is FQNNGV in the germline V gene. The CDR3 sequence is 15 residues long.

The chain couples TRBV2 to TRBJ2-1; 7 positions match TRBD2. V lost 5 bases, J lost 4 bases, and 5 bases stayed unmatched. The CDR3 covers 14 residues. Germline CDR1 is SNHLY and CDR2 is FYNNEI. As DNA, the CDR3 is TGTGCCAGCAGTCTAGCCGGGGGGTACAATGAGCAGTTCTTC. This gives the protein CASSLAGGYNEQFF.